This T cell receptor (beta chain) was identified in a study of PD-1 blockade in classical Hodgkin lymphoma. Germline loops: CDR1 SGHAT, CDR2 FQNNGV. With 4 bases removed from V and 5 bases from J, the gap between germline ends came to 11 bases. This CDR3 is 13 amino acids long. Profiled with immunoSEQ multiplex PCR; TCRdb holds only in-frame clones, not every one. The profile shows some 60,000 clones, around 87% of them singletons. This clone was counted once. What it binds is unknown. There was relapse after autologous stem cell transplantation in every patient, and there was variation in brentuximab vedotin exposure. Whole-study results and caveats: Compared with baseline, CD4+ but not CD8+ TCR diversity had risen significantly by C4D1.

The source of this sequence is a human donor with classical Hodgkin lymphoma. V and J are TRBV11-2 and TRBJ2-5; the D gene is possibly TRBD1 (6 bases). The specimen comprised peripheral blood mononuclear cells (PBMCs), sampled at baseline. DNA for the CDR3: TGTGCCAGCAGCTCAACAGGGTTGGAGACCCAGTACTTC. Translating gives CASSSTGLETQYF.